This entry lists 5 T cell receptor beta chains sequenced from one sample in a study of shared clonotypes between healthy human individuals. This table comes from immunoSEQ multiplex PCR, and its TCRdb copy is limited to in-frame clones, with some not included. The table has a few million clones, over 85% seen once; the top ten hold around 0.4%. The sample comprised naive CD4+ T cells from PBMCs. Subset meaning: CD45RA+ positively selected. Receptor source: a man aged 18 to 35 in good health. Some clones in this sample may be carry-over from other donors' samples.

The chain recombines TRBV27 with TRBJ1-4; TRBD1 might be the D (5 bases). Germline CDR1 MNHEY, CDR2 SMNVEV (reference sequence). CDR3 length: 15 residues. V was pared by 5 bases and J by 7 bases, with 17 bases between. The CDR3 region has the DNA TGTGCCAGCAGTCTAGGCAGGGAGAGACGTGAAAAACTGTTTTTT. Its protein is CASSLGRERREKLFF.

The genes are TRBV7-9 and TRBJ1-3, with TRBD1 as a possible D gene (6 bases). Germline CDR1 is SEHNR and CDR2 is FQNEAQ (reference sequence). Trimming stripped 5 bases from V and 0 bases from J, with 14 bases between. The CDR3 spans 16 residues. This CDR3 reads CASSTRQESSGNTIYF. In DNA form, the CDR3 reads TGTGCCAGCAGCACACGACAGGAGAGCTCTGGAAACACCATATATTTT.

Points on this clone: In the same sample, other DNA sequences code for this CDR3. The rearrangement links TRBV6-5 to TRBJ1-5; TRBD1 is a possible D gene (5 bases). This CDR3 contains 14 residues. Trimming left V 0 bases short and J 6 bases short, with 9 bases between. Germline CDR1 reads MNHEY; CDR2 reads SVGAGI. In DNA form, the CDR3 reads TGTGCCAGCAGTTACTCCCGAGGGGTTCAGCCCCAGCATTTT. It specifies CASSYSRGVQPQHF.

The chain employs TRBV7-2 and TRBJ1-1; maybe TRBD1 (5 bases). From germline, CDR1 is SGHTA and CDR2 FQGNSA. CDR3 size: 15 residues. The germline V and J ends were trimmed by 4 bases and 1 base, with 13 bases remaining between them. The CDR3 here is CASSSSGPSNTEAFF. DNA of the CDR3: TGTGCCAGCAGCTCCTCGGGACCGTCGAACACTGAAGCTTTCTTT.

The V call is TRBV19, the J call TRBJ1-5; D remains ambiguous. CDR3 length: 14 residues. From germline, CDR1 is LNHDA and CDR2 SQIVND (reference sequence). Trimming cost V 3 bases and J 3 bases, with 9 bases left between them. CDR3 residues: CASSIEQPNQPQHF. CDR3 DNA sequence: TGTGCCAGTAGTATTGAGCAGCCCAATCAGCCCCAGCATTTT. The whole variable domain, remainder taken from reference TRBV19 and TRBJ1-5, is DGGITQSPKYLFRKEGQNVTLSCEQNLNHDAMYWYRQDPGQGLRLIYYSQIVNDFQKGDIAEGYSVSREKKESFPLTVTSAQKNPTAFYLCASSIEQPNQPQHFGDGTRLSIL.